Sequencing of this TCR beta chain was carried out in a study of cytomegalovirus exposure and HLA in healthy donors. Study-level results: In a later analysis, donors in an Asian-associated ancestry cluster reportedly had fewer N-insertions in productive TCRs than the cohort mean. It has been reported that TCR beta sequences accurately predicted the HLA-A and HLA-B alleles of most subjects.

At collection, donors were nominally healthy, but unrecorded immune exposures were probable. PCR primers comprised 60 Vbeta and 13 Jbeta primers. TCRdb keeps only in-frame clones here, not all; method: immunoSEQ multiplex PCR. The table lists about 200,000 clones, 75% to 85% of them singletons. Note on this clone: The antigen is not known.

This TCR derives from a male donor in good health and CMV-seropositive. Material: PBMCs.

The CDR3 DNA is TGTGCCAGCTCTCGAAGGCAGGGGGAGAACACCGGGGAGCTGTTTTTT. It specifies CASSRRQGENTGELFF. This chain connects TRBV18 to TRBJ2-2, with TRBD1 matching over 7 bases. V shed 6 bases, J shed 1 base, and the junction held 8 bases outside the gene matches. Germline V gene data show CDR1 as KGHSH and CDR2 as LQKENI. There are 16 residues in the CDR3.